This T cell receptor beta chain stems from a study of control samples from healthy donors and cancer patients. The V end lost 0 bases, the J end lost 6 bases, and 6 bases lay between the germline ends. The CDR3 runs to 12 residues. Clones were read by immunoSEQ multiplex PCR, and TCRdb kept only the in-frame ones, dropping some. The table includes almost 90,000 clones, approximately 87% detected once. The receptor was derived from a woman aged 40 to 50 in good health. The sample consisted of blood. V and J are TRBV12-3 or TRBV12-4 and TRBJ2-7; perhaps TRBD1 as D (5 bases). The CDR3 loop is CASSLARAEQYF. The CDR3 nucleotides read TGTGCCAGCAGTTTAGCCAGGGCCGAGCAGTACTTC.